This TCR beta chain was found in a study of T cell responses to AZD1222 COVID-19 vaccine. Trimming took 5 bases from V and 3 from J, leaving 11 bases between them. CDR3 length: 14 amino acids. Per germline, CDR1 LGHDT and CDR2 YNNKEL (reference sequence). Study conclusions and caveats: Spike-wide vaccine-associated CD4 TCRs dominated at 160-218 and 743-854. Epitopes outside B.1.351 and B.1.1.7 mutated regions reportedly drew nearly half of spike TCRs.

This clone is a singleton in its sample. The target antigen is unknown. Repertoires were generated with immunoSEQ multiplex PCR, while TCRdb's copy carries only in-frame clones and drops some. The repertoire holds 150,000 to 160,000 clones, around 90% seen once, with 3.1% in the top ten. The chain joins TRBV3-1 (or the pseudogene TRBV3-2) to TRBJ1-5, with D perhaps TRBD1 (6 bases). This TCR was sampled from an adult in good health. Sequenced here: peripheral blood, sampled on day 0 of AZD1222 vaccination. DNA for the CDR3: TGTGCCAGCAGCATGAGGGGGAACAATCAGCCCCAGCATTTT. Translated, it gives CASSMRGNNQPQHF.